One and the same sample provided the 9 T cell receptor beta chains below, sequenced in a study of T cells in Graves' hyperthyroidism and ophthalmopathy. It was RNA transcripts that yielded the amplified TCR beta CDR3 regions. Using the HTBI primer set, a first-round RT-PCR was run on the TCR CDR3. TCRdb independently ran MiXCR on the multiplex PCR reads; one entry per CDR3 protein. The sample has hundreds of thousands of distinct CDR3 sequences; about a third are singletons. Sample: blood. These receptors originate from a woman aged 35 to 49 with Graves' hyperthyroidism.

The CDR3: CASSHGRTGGWNTIYF. CDR3 in DNA: TGTGCCAGCAGCCACGGAAGGACAGGGGGCTGGAACACCATATATTTT. V is TRBV7-2 and J is TRBJ1-3; 11 bases line up with TRBD1. Per germline, CDR1 SGHTA and CDR2 FQGNSA. J lost 7 bases, V lost 5 bases, and 10 bases had no gene match. CDR3 size: 16 residues.

This clonotype was seen a handful of times. The V call is TRBV10-3, the J call TRBJ2-6; 7 positions agree with TRBD1. The germline gives CDR1 ENHRY, CDR2 SYGVKD. The length of the CDR3 is 16 residues. Germline trimming cut 6 bases from V and 0 bases from J; bases unmatched to any gene: 5. For the CDR3, the DNA is TGTGCCATCAGGGGGACAGACAGCTCTGGGGCCAACGTCCTGACTTTC. This translates into CAIRGTDSSGANVLTF.

This clonotype was recorded at least ten times. DNA for the CDR3: TGTGCCAGCCGAGACTCGCTCGTAGAGACCCAGTACTTC. It encodes CASRDSLVETQYF. This rearrangement joins TRBV13 to TRBJ2-5, with D uncertain. Germline CDR1 and CDR2: PRHDT and FYEKMQ (reference sequence). The ends were cut back, 8 bases at V and 4 bases at J, with 14 bases in the middle. The CDR3 has 13 amino acids.

This clonotype was counted ten times or more. The V and J genes are TRBV19 and TRBJ1-3; 9 nucleotides align to TRBD1. CDR1 is LNHDA and CDR2 is SQIVND in the germline V gene (reference sequence). V lost 6 bases to trimming and J lost 9 bases; unmatched junction nucleotides: 9. This CDR3 contains 14 residues. Here the CDR3 DNA reads TGTGCCAGTAGCCCACAGGGGGCTTGGGGCACCATATATTTT. As protein: CASSPQGAWGTIYF. Variable domain in full (rest from reference TRBV19 and TRBJ1-3): DGGITQSPKYLFRKEGQNVTLSCEQNLNHDAMYWYRQDPGQGLRLIYYSQIVNDFQKGDIAEGYSVSREKKESFPLTVTSAQKNPTAFYLCASSPQGAWGTIYFGEGSWLTVV.

This clonotype appeared many times. The gene calls are TRBV29-1 and TRBJ2-2, with 8 bases aligning to TRBD1. J gave up 4 bases and V 4 bases, and 5 bases lay outside the gene matches. The CDR3 covers 14 residues. Germline V gene lookup returns CDR1 SQVTM and CDR2 ANQGSEA. DNA for the CDR3: TGCAGCGTTGTTGACAGGGGAGGCACCGGGGAGCTGTTTTTT. Amino acid sequence: CSVVDRGGTGELFF.

As for this clonotype: It is likely a read error, because the conserved phenylalanine at the end of the CDR3 is missing. No DNA is shown, since the ends of the CDR3 on it are uncertain; the CDR3 is the one TCRdb lists. This chain uses TRBV2 with TRBJ1-2. The CDR3 has 8 residues if both end residues are counted. Germline lookup yields CDR1 SNHLY and CDR2 FYNNEI. The CDR3 reads CASSEAFR.

This chain connects TRBV14 to TRBJ1-1; perhaps TRBD1 as D (5 bases). With 0 bases removed from V and 5 bases from J, the gap between germline ends came to 16 bases. From germline, CDR1 is SGHDN and CDR2 FVKESK. This CDR3 is 16 amino acids long. The CDR3 reads CASSQDWAGVWTEAFF. The CDR3 DNA sequence: TGTGCCAGCAGCCAAGATTGGGCGGGGGTTTGGACTGAAGCTTTCTTT.

This chain uses TRBV29-1 with TRBJ2-5, with TRBD1 matching over 12 bases. This CDR3 contains 13 residues. Germline assignment: CDR1 SQVTM and CDR2 ANQGSEA. The CDR3 nucleotides read TGCAGTCCGGGGACAGGGGGCGTTTTGACCCAGTACTTC. It specifies CSPGTGGVLTQYF.

The rearrangement uses TRBV4-3 and TRBJ2-2; D unclear. Germline V CDR1 and CDR2: LGHNA, YSLEER. Between the trimmed V and J ends, which lost 4 bases and 4 bases, there was a span of 13 bases. The CDR3 has 15 residues. The CDR3 here is CASSPGQAGTGELFF. DNA for the CDR3: TGCGCCAGCAGCCCCGGTCAGGCCGGCACCGGGGAGCTGTTTTTT.